A single sample is the source of the 7 T cell receptor beta chains below, sequenced in a study of siplizumab effects on memory and regulatory T cells. This table comes from immunoSEQ multiplex PCR, and its TCRdb copy is limited to in-frame clones, with some not included. Among over 100,000 clones listed, just over 90% were seen once. The sample was non-Treg CD4+ T cells sorted from blood. These receptor sequences come from a human donor in good health.

The chain couples TRBV5-1 to TRBJ2-3, with 8 bases lining up with TRBD2. With 0 bases clipped from V and 2 bases from J, the junction kept 5 bases outside the gene matches. The germline V gene encodes CDR1 SGHRS and CDR2 YFSETQ. This CDR3 is built from 16 residues. CDR3 sequence: CASSLVSGGATDTQYF. CDR3 nucleotide sequence: TGCGCCAGCAGCTTGGTTTCGGGGGGGGCCACAGATACGCAGTATTTT.

The chain has TRBV18 and TRBJ2-5; 8 nucleotides line up with TRBD1. The CDR3 spans 14 residues. Trimming removed 2 bases from V and 7 bases from J; junction bases left unmatched: 6. CDR1 is KGHSH, CDR2 LQKENI, per germline. The CDR3 region has the DNA TGTGCCAGCTCACCAGGACAGGGTCTTGGGACCCAGTACTTC. This codes for CASSPGQGLGTQYF.

The rearrangement links TRBV9 to TRBJ1-2; possible D gene TRBD1, 6 bases. This CDR3 contains 14 residues. Germline loops: CDR1 SGDLS, CDR2 YYNGEE. V lost 6 bases and J 5 bases, leaving 17 bases between the germline ends. CDR3 sequence (DNA): TGTGCCAGCACCCCCGGGACACCAGGGTATGGCTACACCTTC. It is translated as CASTPGTPGYGYTF. Filled out from reference TRBV9 and TRBJ1-2, the complete variable domain reads DSGVTQTPKHLITATGQRVTLRCSPRSGDLSVYWYQQSLDQGLQFLIQYYNGEERAKGNILERFSAQQFPDLHSELNLSSLELGDSALYFCASTPGTPGYGYTFGSGTRLTVV.

This clone appeared once. The gene calls are TRBV2 and TRBJ1-4, with D hard to call. Per the germline V gene, CDR1 is SNHLY and CDR2 is FYNNEI. The V gene lost 7 bases and the J gene lost 0 bases, with 12 bases spanning the gap. CDR3 length: 15 residues. The DNA of the CDR3 is TGTGCCAGCACCCAACGGGAAGCAACTAATGAAAAACTGTTTTTT. Residues: CASTQREATNEKLFF.

The V call is TRBV28, the J call TRBJ1-3, with a possible D match to TRBD1 (6 bases). Trimming removed 5 bases from V and 4 bases from J, with 12 bases in between. This CDR3 has 14 residues. Germline V gene data show CDR1 as MDHEN and CDR2 as SYDVKM. CDR3 nucleotides: TGTGCCAGCAGTGGACCAGGGGACGGAAACACCATATATTTT. Amino acids: CASSGPGDGNTIYF.

V is TRBV10-3 and J is TRBJ2-5, with a weak D call TRBD1 (6 bases). The closer fit of TRBJ2-7 to the DNA end suggests the J call may be wrong. There are 16 residues in the CDR3. In germline, CDR1 is ENHRY, CDR2 SYGVKD. The CDR3 spells CAISESQGRSSYEQYF. DNA of the CDR3: TGTGCCATCAGTGAGTCGCAGGGGCGAAGCTCCTACGAGCAGTACTTC.

This chain joins TRBV27 and TRBJ2-7, with D possibly matching TRBD1 (5 bases). Germline V gene lookup returns CDR1 MNHEY and CDR2 SMNVEV (reference sequence). V was cut by 6 bases and J by 2 bases, with 8 bases left in between. The CDR3 is made up of 12 amino acids. As DNA, the CDR3 is TGTGCCAGCAGAGGGGCGCCCTACGAGCAGTACTTC. Its translation is CASRGAPYEQYF.